The present T cell receptor (beta chain) was sequenced within a study of T cells in localized non-small cell lung cancer. By share, this clone counts as medium-sized. The antigen is unknown. V was pared by 5 bases and J by 2 bases, with 3 bases of the junction left unmatched. CDR3 length: 14 residues. Germline V lookup: CDR1 SGHNT, CDR2 YENEEA. Sequenced by immunoSEQ multiplex PCR; TCRdb stores in-frame clones only, minus some. This table holds roughly 3,000 clones, 15% to 20% found once. Study-level results: Adjacent uninvolved lung had the highest clonality, suggesting focused antigen responses. Higher adjacent-lung clonality was associated with shorter survival. Adjacent lung had a median 57 of the 100 largest tumor clones.

The TCR originated in a man aged 35-75 years with stage I lung adenocarcinoma. The rearrangement uses TRBV11-3 and TRBJ1-2, with TRBD1 matching 9 bases. Sequenced here: lung tumor tissue, sampled before any cancer treatment. CDR3 protein: CASSPGQGNYGYTF. Here the CDR3 DNA reads TGTGCCAGCAGCCCGGGACAGGGAAACTATGGCTACACCTTC. Full variable domain (remainder filled in from reference TRBV11-3 and TRBJ1-2): EAGVVQSPRYKIIEKKQPVAFWCNPISGHNTLYWYLQNLGQGPELLIRYENEEAVDDSQLPKDRFSAERLKGVDSTLKIQPAELGDSAVYLCASSPGQGNYGYTFGSGTRLTVV.